This TCR beta chain was identified during a study of blood T cell repertoires in COVID-19. Looking at the study overall: The cDNA or gDNA used as material had been derived from T cells, B-cell-depleted T cells, or PBMCs.

This clone occurred once. Germline lookup yields CDR1 MNHEY and CDR2 SMNVEV (reference sequence). The CDR3 has 16 residues. V shed 1 base and J shed 0 bases, with 10 bases lying between them. Here immunoSEQ multiplex PCR was the method, and the copy in TCRdb shows in-frame clones only, minus some. This table holds under 250,000 clones, 86% found once. Material: peripheral blood. This chain uses TRBV27 with TRBJ1-5; D ambiguous. This receptor was obtained from a woman of 80 years or more with COVID-19, enrolled during active disease. The CDR3 region has the DNA TGTGCCAGCAGTTTATTGGCAGGTTTTAGCAATCAGCCCCAGCATTTT. The encoded protein is CASSLLAGFSNQPQHF.